The subject of this entry is one TCR beta chain. Its matching antigen is unknown. These data come from a study of blood T cells in healthy people across ages. Whole-study findings and limits: More naive CD4+ cells and higher diversity were found in long-lived than in aged donors. Unsorted PBMCs prevented conclusive naive versus antigen-experienced comparison.

This CDR3 is built from 12 residues. Deletions cut 4 bases from V and 5 bases from J, with 3 bases between. Germline V gene sequence: CDR1 MNHEY, CDR2 SVGEGT. Then a second PCR, running roughly 7 to 11 cycles, was carried out with a sample-barcoded 5' primer and a J-beta primer mix. One entry per CDR3 protein results from TCRdb running MiXCR on the 5' RACE reads. Of 1.5 million to 2 million distinct CDR3 sequences in the sample, about 50% were seen once. This sequence was found in a woman in her forties in good health. The gene calls are TRBV6-2 or TRBV6-3 and TRBJ1-6; the D is unclear. The source material was blood. Written as DNA, the CDR3 is TGTGCCAGCAGTTGGAATAATTCACCCCTCCACTTT. This gives the protein CASSWNNSPLHF.